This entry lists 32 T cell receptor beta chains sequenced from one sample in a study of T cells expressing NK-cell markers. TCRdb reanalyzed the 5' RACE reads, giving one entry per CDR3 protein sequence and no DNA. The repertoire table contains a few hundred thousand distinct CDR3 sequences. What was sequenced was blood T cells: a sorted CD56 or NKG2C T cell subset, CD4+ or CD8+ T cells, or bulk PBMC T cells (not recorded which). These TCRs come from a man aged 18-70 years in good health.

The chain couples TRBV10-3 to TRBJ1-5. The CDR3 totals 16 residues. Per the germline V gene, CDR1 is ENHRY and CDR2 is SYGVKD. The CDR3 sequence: CAISESAGGGNQPQHF.

CDR3 region: CASSERGTYNEQFF. V is TRBV9 and J is TRBJ2-1; the TRBD2 assignment by TCRdb is unverifiable without DNA. Germline V gene sequence: CDR1 SGDLS, CDR2 YYNGEE. The CDR3 covers 14 residues.

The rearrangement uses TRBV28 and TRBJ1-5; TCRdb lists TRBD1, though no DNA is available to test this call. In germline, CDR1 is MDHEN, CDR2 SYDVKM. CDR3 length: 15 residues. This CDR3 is CASRKQGTLFQPQHF.

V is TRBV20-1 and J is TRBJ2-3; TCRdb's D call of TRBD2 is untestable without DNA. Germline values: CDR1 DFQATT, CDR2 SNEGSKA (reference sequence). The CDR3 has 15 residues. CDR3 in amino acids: CSAGLAGGPKDTQYF.

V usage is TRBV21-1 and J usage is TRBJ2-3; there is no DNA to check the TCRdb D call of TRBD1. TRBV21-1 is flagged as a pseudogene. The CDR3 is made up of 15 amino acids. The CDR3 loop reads CASHKGQGVSDTQYF.

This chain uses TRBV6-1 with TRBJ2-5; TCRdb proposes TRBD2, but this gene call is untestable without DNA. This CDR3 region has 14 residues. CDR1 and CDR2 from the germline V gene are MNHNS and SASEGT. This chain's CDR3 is CASGGLGAPQTQYF.

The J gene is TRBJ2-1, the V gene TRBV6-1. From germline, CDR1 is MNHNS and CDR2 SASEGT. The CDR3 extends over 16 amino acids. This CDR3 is CASSELSLSSYNEQFF.

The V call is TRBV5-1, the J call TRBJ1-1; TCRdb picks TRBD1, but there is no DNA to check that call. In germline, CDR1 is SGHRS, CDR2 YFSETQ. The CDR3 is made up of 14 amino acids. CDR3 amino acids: CASSMRSTGDEAFF.

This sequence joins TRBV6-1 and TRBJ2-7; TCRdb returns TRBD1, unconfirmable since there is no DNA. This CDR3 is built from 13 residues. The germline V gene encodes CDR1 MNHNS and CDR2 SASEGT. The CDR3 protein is CASRATGLYEQYF.

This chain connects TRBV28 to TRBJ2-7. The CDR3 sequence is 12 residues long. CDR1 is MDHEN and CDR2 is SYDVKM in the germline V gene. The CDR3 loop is CASQRVSYEQYF.

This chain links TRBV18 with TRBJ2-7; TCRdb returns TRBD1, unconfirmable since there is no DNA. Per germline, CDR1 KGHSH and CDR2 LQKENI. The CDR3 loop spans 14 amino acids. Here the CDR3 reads CASSPMDRGNEQYF.

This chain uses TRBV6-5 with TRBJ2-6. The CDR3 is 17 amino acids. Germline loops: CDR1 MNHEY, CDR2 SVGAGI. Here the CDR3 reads CASSYRFRGSGANVLTF.

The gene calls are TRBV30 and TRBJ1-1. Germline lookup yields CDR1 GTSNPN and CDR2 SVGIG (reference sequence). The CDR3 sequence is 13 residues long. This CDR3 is CAWSNKWNTEAFF.

The CDR3 spells CSAPLLAGGPHEQYF. This chain joins TRBV20-1 and TRBJ2-7; TCRdb returns TRBD2, unconfirmable since there is no DNA. The CDR3 loop spans 15 amino acids. Germline V gives CDR1 DFQATT, CDR2 SNEGSKA (reference sequence).

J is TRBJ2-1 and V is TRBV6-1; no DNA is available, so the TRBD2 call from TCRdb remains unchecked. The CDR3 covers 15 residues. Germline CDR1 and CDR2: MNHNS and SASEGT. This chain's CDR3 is CASREGLAVYNEQFF.

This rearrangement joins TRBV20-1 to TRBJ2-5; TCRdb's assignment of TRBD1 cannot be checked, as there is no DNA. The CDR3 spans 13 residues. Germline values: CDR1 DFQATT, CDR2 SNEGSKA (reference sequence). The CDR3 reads CSAIEGGKETQYF.

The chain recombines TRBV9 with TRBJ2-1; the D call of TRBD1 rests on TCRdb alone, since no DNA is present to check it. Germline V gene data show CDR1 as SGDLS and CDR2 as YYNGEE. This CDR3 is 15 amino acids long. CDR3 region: CASSPDAGDYNEQFF.

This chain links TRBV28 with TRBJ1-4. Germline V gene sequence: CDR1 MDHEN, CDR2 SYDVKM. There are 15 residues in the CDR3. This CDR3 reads CASSLLGRQDEKLFF.

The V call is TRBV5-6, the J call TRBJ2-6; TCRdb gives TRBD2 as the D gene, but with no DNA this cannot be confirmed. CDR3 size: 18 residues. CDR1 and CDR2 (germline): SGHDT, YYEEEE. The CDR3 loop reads CASSPRGFKATGANVLTF.

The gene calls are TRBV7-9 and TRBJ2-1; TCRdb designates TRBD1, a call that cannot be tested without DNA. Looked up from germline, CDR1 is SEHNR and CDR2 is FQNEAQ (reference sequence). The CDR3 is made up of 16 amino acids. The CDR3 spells CASSLVMGQGGNEQFF.

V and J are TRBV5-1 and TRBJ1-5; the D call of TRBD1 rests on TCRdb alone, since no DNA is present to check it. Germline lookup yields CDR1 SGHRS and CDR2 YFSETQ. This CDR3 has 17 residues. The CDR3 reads CASSPAELGGQSQPQHF.

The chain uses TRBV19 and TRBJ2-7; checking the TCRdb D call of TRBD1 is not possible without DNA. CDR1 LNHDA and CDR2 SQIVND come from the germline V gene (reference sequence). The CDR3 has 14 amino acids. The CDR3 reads CASSRSRGRNEQYF.

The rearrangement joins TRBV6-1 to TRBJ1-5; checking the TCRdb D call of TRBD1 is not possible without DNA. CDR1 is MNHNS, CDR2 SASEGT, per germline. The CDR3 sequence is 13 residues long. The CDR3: CASNRDRVQPQHF.

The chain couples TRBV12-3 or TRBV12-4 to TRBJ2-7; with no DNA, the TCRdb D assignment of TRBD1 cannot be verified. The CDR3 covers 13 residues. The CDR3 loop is CASRLGQDYEQYF.

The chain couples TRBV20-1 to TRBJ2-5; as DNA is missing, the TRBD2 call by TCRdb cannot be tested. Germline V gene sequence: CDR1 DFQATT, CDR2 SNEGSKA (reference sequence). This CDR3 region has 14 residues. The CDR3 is CSAGAGGASETQYF.

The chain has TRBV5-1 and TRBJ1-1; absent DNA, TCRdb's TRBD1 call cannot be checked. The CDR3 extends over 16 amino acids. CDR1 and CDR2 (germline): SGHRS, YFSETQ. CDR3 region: CASSLDPGRANTEAFF.

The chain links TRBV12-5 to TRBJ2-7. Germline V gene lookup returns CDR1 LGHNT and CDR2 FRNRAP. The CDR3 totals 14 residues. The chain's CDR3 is CASGLVQLPYEQYF.

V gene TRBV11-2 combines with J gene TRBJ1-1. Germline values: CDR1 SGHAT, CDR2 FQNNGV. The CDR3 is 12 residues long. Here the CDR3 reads CASSSVSTQAFF.

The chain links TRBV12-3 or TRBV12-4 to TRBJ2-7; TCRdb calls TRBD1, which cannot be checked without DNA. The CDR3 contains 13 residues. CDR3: CATRRGQGEEQYF.

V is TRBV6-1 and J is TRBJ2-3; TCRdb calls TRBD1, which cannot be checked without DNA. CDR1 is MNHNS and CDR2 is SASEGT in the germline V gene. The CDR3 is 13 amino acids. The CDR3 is CASREAQGNTQYF.

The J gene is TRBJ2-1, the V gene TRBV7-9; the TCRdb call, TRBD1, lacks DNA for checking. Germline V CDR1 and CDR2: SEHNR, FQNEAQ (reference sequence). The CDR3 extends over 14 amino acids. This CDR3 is CASSPRTGVDEQFF.

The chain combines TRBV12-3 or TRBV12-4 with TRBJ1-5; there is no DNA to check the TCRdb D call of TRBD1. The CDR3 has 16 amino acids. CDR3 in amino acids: CASSFGLGQVNQPQHF.